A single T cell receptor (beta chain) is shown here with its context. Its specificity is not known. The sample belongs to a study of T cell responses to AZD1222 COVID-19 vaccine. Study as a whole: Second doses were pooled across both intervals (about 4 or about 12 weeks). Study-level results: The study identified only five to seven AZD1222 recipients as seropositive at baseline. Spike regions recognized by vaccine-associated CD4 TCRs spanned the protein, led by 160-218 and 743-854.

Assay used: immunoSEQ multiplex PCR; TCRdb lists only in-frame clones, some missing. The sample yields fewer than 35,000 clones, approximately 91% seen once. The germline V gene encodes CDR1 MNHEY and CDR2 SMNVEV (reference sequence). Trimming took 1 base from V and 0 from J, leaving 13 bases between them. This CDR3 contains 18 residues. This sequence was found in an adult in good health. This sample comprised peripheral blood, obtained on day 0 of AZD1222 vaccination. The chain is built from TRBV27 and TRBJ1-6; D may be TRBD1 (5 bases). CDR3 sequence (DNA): TGTGCCAGCAGTTTATACGCAGGGCAGAGCTCCTATAATTCACCCCTCCACTTT. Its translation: CASSLYAGQSSYNSPLHF.